The sequence of this TCR beta chain was determined in a study of cytomegalovirus exposure and HLA in healthy donors. General study points: Certain indistinguishable V segments, among them TRBV6-2 and TRBV6-3, were excluded.

Of note for this clone: Antigen unknown.

The CDR3 is 16 amino acids. Germline lookup yields CDR1 MGHDK and CDR2 SYGVNS. V lost 6 bases to trimming and J lost 1 base; unmatched junction nucleotides: 7. Researchers ran the PCR with 60 Vbeta and 13 Jbeta primers. The assay was immunoSEQ multiplex PCR, and TCRdb's table has in-frame clones only and misses some. The sample lists about 160,000 clones, 65% to 85% occurring once. This rearrangement joins TRBV25-1 to TRBJ2-1, with TRBD2 matching over 9 bases. The sample was PBMCs. The receptor comes from a woman aged 25 to 39 in good health and CMV-seropositive. CDR3 DNA sequence: TGTGCCAGCAGGACGGCGGGGGGGGATTCCTACAATGAGCAGTTCTTC. The encoded protein is CASRTAGGDSYNEQFF.